This T cell receptor beta chain was captured by sequencing in a study of T cell responses to AZD1222 COVID-19 vaccine. Study-wide results and caveats: Donors skewed white British and female; clonal diversity was possibly underestimated. At baseline, just a handful of AZD1222 recipients tested seropositive. With two AZD1222 doses given, Spike-specific TCR breadth and depth both rose. Unmutated regions of variants are reportedly targeted by nearly half of spike-specific TCRs.

The CDR3 length is 14 residues. Per germline, CDR1 MNHEY and CDR2 SVGAGI. V gave up 6 bases and J gave up 4 bases; unmatched junction bases: 6. With respect to this clone: The antigen is not known.

Here immunoSEQ multiplex PCR was the method, and the copy in TCRdb shows in-frame clones only, minus some. Of 150,000 or so clones listed, less than 90% were seen once; the top ten hold less than 3.5%. Sequencing was performed on peripheral blood, taken on day 0 of AZD1222 vaccination. This chain joins TRBV6-5 and TRBJ2-1; 7 bases are a match to TRBD1. This clonotype was obtained from an adult in good health. CDR3 sequence: CASSRDREYNEQFF. The CDR3 coding sequence is TGTGCCAGCAGCCGGGACAGAGAGTACAATGAGCAGTTCTTC.